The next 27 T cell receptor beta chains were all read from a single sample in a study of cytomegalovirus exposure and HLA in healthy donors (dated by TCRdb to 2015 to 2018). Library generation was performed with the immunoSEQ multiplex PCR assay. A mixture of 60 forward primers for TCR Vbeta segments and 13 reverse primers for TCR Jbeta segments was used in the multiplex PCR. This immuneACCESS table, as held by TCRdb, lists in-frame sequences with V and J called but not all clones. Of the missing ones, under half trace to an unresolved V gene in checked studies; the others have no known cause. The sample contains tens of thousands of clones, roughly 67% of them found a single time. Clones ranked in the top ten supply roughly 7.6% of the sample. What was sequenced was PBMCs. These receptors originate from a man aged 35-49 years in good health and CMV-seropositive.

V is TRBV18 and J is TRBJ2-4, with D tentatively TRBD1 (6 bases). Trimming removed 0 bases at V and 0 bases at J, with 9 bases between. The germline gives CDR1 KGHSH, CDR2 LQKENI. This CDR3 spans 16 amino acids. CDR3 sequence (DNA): TGTGCCAGCTCACCACCGACAGGATTAGCCAAAAACATTCAGTACTTC. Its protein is CASSPPTGLAKNIQYF.

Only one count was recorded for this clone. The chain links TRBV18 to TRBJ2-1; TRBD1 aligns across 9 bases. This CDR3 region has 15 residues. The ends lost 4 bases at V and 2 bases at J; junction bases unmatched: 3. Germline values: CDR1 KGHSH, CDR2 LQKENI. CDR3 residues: CASSHRQGAYNEQFF. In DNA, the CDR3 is TGTGCCAGCTCACACCGACAGGGGGCCTACAATGAGCAGTTCTTC.

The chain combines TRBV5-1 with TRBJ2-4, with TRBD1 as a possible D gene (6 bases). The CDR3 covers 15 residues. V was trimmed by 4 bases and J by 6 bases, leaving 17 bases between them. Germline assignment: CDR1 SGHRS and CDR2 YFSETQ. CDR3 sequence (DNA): TGCGCCAGCAGCCGGACAGAGCCTCCTGGAAACATTCAGTACTTC. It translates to CASSRTEPPGNIQYF.

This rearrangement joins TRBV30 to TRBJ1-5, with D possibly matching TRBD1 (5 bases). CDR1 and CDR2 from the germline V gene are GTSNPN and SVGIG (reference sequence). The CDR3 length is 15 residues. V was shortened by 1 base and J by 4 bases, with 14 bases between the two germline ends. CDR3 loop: CAWSGGAGENQPQHF. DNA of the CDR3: TGTGCCTGGAGTGGCGGGGCAGGAGAAAATCAGCCCCAGCATTTT. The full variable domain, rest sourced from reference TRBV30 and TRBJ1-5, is SQTIHQWPATLVQPVGSPLSLECTVEGTSNPNLYWYRQAAGRGLQLLFYSVGIGQISSEVPQNLSASRPQDRQFILSSKKLLLSDSGFYLCAWSGGAGENQPQHFGDGTRLSIL.

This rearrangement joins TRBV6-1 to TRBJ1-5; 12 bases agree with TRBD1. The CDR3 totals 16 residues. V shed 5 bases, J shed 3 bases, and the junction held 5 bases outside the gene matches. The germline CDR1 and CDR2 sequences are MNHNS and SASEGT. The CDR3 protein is CASSKGTGGDNQPQHF. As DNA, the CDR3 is TGTGCCAGCAGTAAAGGGACAGGGGGCGACAATCAGCCCCAGCATTTT.

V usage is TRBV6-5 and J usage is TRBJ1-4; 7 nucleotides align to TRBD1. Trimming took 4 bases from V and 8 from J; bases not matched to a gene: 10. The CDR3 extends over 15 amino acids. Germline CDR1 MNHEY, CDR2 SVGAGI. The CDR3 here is CASSFADRAGEKLFF. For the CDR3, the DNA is TGTGCCAGCAGTTTCGCCGACAGGGCCGGGGAAAAACTGTTTTTT.

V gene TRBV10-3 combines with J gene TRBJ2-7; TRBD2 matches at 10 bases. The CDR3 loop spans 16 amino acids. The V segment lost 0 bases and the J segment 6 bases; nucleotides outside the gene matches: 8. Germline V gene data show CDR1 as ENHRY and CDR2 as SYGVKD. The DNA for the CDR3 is TGTGCCATCAGTGAGTCTCCTAGCGGGGGCTTCGGCGAGCAGTACTTC. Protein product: CAISESPSGGFGEQYF.

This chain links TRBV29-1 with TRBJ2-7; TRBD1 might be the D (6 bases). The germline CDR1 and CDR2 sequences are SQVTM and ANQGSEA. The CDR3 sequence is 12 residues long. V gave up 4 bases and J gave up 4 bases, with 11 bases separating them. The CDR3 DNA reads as TGCAGCGTTGGTGGGGGCTCATACGAGCAGTACTTC. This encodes CSVGGGSYEQYF.

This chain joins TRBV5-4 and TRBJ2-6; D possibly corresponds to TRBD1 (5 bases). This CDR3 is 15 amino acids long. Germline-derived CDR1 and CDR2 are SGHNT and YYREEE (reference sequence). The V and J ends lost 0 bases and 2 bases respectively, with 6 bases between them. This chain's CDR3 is CASSLGGAGANVLTF. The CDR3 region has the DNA TGTGCCAGCAGCTTGGGGGGCGCTGGGGCCAACGTCCTGACTTTC. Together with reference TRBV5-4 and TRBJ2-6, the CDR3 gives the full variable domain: ETGVTQSPTHLIKTRGQQVTLRCSSQSGHNTVSWYQQALGQGPQFIFQYYREEENGRGNFPPRFSGLQFPNYSSELNVNALELDDSALYLCASSLGGAGANVLTFGAGSRLTVL.

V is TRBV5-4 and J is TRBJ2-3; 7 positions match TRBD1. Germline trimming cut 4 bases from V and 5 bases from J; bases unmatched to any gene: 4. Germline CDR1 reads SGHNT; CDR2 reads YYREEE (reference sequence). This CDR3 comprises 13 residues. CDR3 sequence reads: CASSLQGVDTQYF. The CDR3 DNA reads TGTGCCAGCAGCCTGCAGGGGGTAGATACGCAGTATTTT.

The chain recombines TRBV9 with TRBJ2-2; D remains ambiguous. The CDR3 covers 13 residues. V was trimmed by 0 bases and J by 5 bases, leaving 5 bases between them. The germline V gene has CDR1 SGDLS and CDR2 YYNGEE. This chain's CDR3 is CASSVGATGELFF. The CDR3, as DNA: TGTGCCAGCAGCGTAGGGGCTACCGGGGAGCTGTTTTTT. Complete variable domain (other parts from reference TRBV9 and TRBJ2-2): DSGVTQTPKHLITATGQRVTLRCSPRSGDLSVYWYQQSLDQGLQFLIQYYNGEERAKGNILERFSAQQFPDLHSELNLSSLELGDSALYFCASSVGATGELFFGEGSRLTVL.

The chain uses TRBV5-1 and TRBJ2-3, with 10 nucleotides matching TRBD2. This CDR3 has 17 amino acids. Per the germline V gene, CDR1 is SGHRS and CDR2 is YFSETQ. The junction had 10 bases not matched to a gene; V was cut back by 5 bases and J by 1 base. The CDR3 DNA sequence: TGCGCCAGCAGTCCTACCGGGACTAGCGTTCGCACAGATACGCAGTATTTT. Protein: CASSPTGTSVRTDTQYF.

DNA for the CDR3: TGCGCCAGCAGCCCCGGGGGGGGATCCAACGTCCTGACTTTC. This codes for CASSPGGGSNVLTF. The chain links TRBV5-1 to TRBJ2-6; 8 bases map to TRBD2. The CDR3 covers 14 residues. Trimming cost V 4 bases and J 8 bases; bases outside gene matches: 5. Germline lookup yields CDR1 SGHRS and CDR2 YFSETQ.

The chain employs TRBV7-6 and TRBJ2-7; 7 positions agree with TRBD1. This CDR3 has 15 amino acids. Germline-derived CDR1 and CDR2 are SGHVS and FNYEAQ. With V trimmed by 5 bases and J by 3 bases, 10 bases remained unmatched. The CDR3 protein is CASSPEDRSYYEQYF. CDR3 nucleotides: TGTGCCAGCAGCCCCGAGGACAGGTCCTACTACGAGCAGTACTTC.

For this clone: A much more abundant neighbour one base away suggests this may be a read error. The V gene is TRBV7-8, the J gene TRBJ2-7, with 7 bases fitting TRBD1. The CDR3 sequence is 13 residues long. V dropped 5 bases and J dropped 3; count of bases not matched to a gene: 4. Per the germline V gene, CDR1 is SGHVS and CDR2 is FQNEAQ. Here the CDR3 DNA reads TGTGCCAGCAGCCTTGGACAGGACTACGAGCAGTACTTC. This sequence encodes CASSLGQDYEQYF. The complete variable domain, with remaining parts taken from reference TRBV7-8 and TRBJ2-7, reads GAGVSQSPRYKVAKRGQDVALRCDPISGHVSLFWYQQALGQGPEFLTYFQNEAQLDKSGLPSDRFFAERPEGSVSTLKIQRTQQEDSAVYLCASSLGQDYEQYFGPGTRLTVT.

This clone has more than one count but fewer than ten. This CDR3 is CASSYSLYEQYF. CDR3 in DNA: TGTGCCAGCAGTTACAGTTTGTACGAGCAGTACTTC. The V call is TRBV28, the J call TRBJ2-7, with unresolved D. This CDR3 region has 12 residues. The germline V and J ends were trimmed by 4 bases and 4 bases, with 8 bases remaining between them. CDR1 is MDHEN, CDR2 SYDVKM, per germline.

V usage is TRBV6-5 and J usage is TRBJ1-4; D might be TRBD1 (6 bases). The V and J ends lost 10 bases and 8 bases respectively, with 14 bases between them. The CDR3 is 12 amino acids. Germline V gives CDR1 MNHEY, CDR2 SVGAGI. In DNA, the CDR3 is TGTGCCACAGGGGTCAGCGCGGAAAAACTGTTTTTT. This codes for CATGVSAEKLFF.

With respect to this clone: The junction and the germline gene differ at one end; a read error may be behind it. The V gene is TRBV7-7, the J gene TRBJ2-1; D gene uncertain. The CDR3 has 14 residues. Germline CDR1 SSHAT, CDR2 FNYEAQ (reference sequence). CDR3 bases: TGTGCTAGCAGCTCCGGTAGCTCCTACAATGAGCAGTTCTTC. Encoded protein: CASSSGSSYNEQFF.

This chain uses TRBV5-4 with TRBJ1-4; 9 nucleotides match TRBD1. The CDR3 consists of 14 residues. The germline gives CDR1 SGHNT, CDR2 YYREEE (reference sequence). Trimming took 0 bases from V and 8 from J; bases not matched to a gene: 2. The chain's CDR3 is CASSLDRGREKLFF. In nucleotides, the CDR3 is TGTGCCAGCAGCTTGGACAGGGGGCGAGAAAAACTGTTTTTT.

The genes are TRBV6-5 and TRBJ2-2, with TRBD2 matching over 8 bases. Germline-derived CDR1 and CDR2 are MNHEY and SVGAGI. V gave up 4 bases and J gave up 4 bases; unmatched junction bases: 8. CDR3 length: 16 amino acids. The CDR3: CASSSLTAGGTGELFF. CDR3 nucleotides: TGTGCCAGCAGTTCCCTTACGGCGGGAGGCACCGGGGAGCTGTTTTTT.

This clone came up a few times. The CDR3 protein is CASSQERAGAAYNEQFF. CDR3 sequence (DNA): TGCGCCAGCAGCCAAGAAAGGGCAGGGGCGGCCTACAATGAGCAGTTCTTC. The J gene is TRBJ2-1, the V gene TRBV4-1; TRBD1 might be the D (6 bases). Germline values: CDR1 MGHRA, CDR2 YSYEKL. The CDR3 is 17 residues long. V was clipped by 0 bases and J by 2 bases, with 14 bases between them.

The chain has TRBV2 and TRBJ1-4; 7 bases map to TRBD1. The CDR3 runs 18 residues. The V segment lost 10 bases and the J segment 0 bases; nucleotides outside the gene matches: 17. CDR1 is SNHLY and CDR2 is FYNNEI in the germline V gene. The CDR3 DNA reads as TGTGCCACAATGAACCGCGGACAGGCCGGGGCAACTAATGAAAAACTGTTTTTT. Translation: CATMNRGQAGATNEKLFF.

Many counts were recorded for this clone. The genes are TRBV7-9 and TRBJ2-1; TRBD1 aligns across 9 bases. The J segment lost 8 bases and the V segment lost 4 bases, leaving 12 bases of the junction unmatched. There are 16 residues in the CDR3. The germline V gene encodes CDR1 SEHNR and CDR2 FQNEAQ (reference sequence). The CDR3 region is CASSSRGTGMIDEQFF. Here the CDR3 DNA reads TGTGCCAGCAGCTCGCGGGGGACAGGGATGATCGATGAGCAGTTCTTC.

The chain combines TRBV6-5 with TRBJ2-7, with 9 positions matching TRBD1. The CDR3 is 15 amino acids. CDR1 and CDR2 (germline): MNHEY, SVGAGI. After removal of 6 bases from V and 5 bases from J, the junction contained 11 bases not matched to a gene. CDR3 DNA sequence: TGTGCCAGCAGCCAACACAGGGGGCAAGGCGACGAGCAGTACTTC. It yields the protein CASSQHRGQGDEQYF.

CDR3 amino acids: CASSPLDSTGNSNQPQHF. The CDR3 DNA follows: TGTGCCAGCTCACCACTTGATTCTACGGGGAATAGCAATCAGCCCCAGCATTTT. The chain combines TRBV18 with TRBJ1-5; the D is unclear. This CDR3 contains 18 residues. Looked up from germline, CDR1 is KGHSH and CDR2 is LQKENI. V lost 1 base, J lost 0 bases, and 16 bases lay in between.

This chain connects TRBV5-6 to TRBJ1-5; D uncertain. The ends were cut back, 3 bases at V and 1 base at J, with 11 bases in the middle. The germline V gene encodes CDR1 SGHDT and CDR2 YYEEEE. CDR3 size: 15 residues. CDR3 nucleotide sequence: TGTGCCAGCAGCTCCGGACTGTACAGCAATCAGCCCCAGCATTTT. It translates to CASSSGLYSNQPQHF.

The CDR3: CASSPLPGEYYGYTF. For the CDR3, the DNA is TGCGCCAGCAGCCCGCTACCCGGAGAGTACTATGGCTACACCTTC. The gene calls are TRBV4-3 and TRBJ1-2; D is ambiguous. V was trimmed by 4 bases and J by 3 bases, leaving 15 bases between them. Germline assignment: CDR1 LGHNA and CDR2 YSLEER. The CDR3 consists of 15 residues.